This TCR beta chain was identified in a study of technical replicates of blood from a handful of donors. Sequencing used immunoSEQ multiplex PCR; TCRdb keeps in-frame clones, though not all of them. The table has fewer than 90,000 clones, around 94% seen once. Germline V gene sequence: CDR1 SEHNR, CDR2 FQNEAQ (reference sequence). There are 14 residues in the CDR3. V was cut by 5 bases and J by 7 bases, with 17 bases left in between. The source is a human donor in good health. Sequencing was performed on T cells isolated from PBMCs. The V gene is TRBV7-9, the J gene TRBJ1-1; maybe TRBD1 (6 bases). The DNA for the CDR3 is TGTGCCAGCAGCGGATGGACAGACGAAGATGAAGCTTTCTTT. It translates to CASSGWTDEDEAFF.